Below are 24 T cell receptor beta chains sequenced from a single sample in a study of T cells in Graves' hyperthyroidism and ophthalmopathy. Amplified TCR beta CDR3 regions derived from RNA transcripts. The HTBI primer set served for first-round RT-PCR of the TCR CDR3. TCRdb independently ran MiXCR on the multiplex PCR reads; one entry per CDR3 protein. The profile shows about 640,000 distinct CDR3 sequences, about 45% of them singletons. Sample: peripheral blood or thyroid tissue (not recorded which). These receptor sequences come from an adult man with Graves' disease, either hyperthyroidism or ophthalmopathy (not recorded which).

This clonotype came up many times. An end of the junction does not agree with germline; a read error may underlie this. This chain uses TRBV5-1 with TRBJ1-3, with D unclear. This CDR3 spans 14 amino acids. CDR1 SGHRS and CDR2 YFSETQ come from the germline V gene. Here the CDR3 reads CASSPDLSGNTIYF. The CDR3 DNA follows: TGTGCCAGCAGCCCGGACCTCTCTGGAAACACCATATATTTT.

Many counts were recorded for this clonotype. V usage is TRBV15 and J usage is TRBJ1-2; a possible D gene is TRBD1 (5 bases). The germline gives CDR1 LNHNV, CDR2 YYDKDF (reference sequence). The germline V and J ends were trimmed by 3 bases and 3 bases, with 14 bases remaining between them. The CDR3 is made up of 15 amino acids. The chain's CDR3 is CATSRTPGVDYGYTF. For the CDR3, the DNA is TGTGCCACCAGCAGGACCCCGGGGGTCGACTATGGCTACACCTTC.

V and J are TRBV10-3 and TRBJ2-5; TRBD1 is a possible D gene (6 bases). Germline loops: CDR1 ENHRY, CDR2 SYGVKD. V lost 11 bases and J lost 5, with 12 bases in between. There are 11 residues in the CDR3. The CDR3 DNA sequence: TGTGCCGGCAGTAGGGGGGAGACCCAGTACTTC. It codes for CAGSRGETQYF.

This clonotype was counted only a few times. The chain is built from TRBV4-1 and TRBJ1-2; D gene unclear. Germline V gene lookup returns CDR1 MGHRA and CDR2 YSYEKL. The CDR3 is 14 residues long. Trimming removed 1 base at V and 4 bases at J, with 10 bases between. Here the CDR3 reads CASSQAAGRYGYTF. For the CDR3, the DNA is TGCGCCAGCAGCCAAGCCGCCGGGCGCTATGGCTACACCTTC.

V is TRBV4-2 and J is TRBJ2-7; D may be TRBD2 (6 bases). The CDR3 length is 14 residues. Between the trimmed V and J ends, which lost 0 bases and 3 bases, there was a span of 9 bases. Germline-derived CDR1 and CDR2 are LGHNA and YNFKEQ. For the CDR3, the DNA is TGTGCCAGCAGCCAAGATCGCGGGATCTACGAGCAGTACTTC. Translating gives CASSQDRGIYEQYF.

The V call is TRBV7-3, the J call TRBJ2-5; 11 bases agree with TRBD2. Germline V gives CDR1 SGHTA, CDR2 FQGTGA. The CDR3 has 17 residues. After removal of 5 bases from V and 4 bases from J, the junction contained 12 bases not matched to a gene. The CDR3: CASSLRSGRASLETQYF. DNA for the CDR3: TGTGCCAGCAGCCTTCGTAGCGGGAGGGCCAGCTTAGAGACCCAGTACTTC.

This clonotype was seen just once. This chain joins TRBV20-1 and TRBJ2-5; the D gene is possibly TRBD2 (6 bases). CDR3 length equals 15 residues. Germline values: CDR1 DFQATT, CDR2 SNEGSKA (reference sequence). The germline V and J ends were trimmed by 0 bases and 5 bases, with 16 bases remaining between them. The CDR3 region is CSARDTRDSSETQYF. The CDR3 DNA reads TGCAGTGCTAGAGATACAAGGGACTCAAGCGAGACCCAGTACTTC.

This clonotype was seen more than once but under ten times. The chain uses TRBV5-6 and TRBJ1-1, with 7 bases that match TRBD1. Germline values: CDR1 SGHDT, CDR2 YYEEEE. The CDR3 spans 17 residues. V was pared by 4 bases and J by 1 base, with 13 bases of the junction left unmatched. CDR3 residues: CASSRLALQGWNTEAFF. CDR3 DNA sequence: TGTGCCAGCAGCCGCCTGGCCCTACAGGGGTGGAACACTGAAGCTTTCTTT.

This clonotype was detected only a few times. DNA of the CDR3: TGCGCCAGCAGCTCATCTAACCAAGAGACCCAGTACTTC. Protein: CASSSSNQETQYF. V and J are TRBV5-1 and TRBJ2-5; no firm D call. This CDR3 is 13 amino acids long. With 3 bases removed from V and 0 bases from J, the gap between germline ends came to 6 bases. The germline V gene encodes CDR1 SGHRS and CDR2 YFSETQ.

The chain recombines TRBV25-1 with TRBJ1-1, with D possibly matching TRBD1 (6 bases). The CDR3 has 13 amino acids. Germline lookup yields CDR1 MGHDK and CDR2 SYGVNS. V was pared by 5 bases and J by 7 bases, with 14 bases between. CDR3 nucleotide sequence: TGTGCCAGCAGTACAACAGGGCGCGGTGAAGCTTTCTTT. Encoded protein: CASSTTGRGEAFF.

This chain links TRBV7-2 with TRBJ1-3; 9 positions agree with TRBD2. The DNA end lines up better with TRBJ2-3; the J call may be wrong. In germline, CDR1 is SGHTA, CDR2 FQGNSA. This CDR3 spans 14 amino acids. The CDR3 is CASSPASGVDTQYF. The CDR3 bases are TGTGCCAGCAGCCCCGCTAGCGGGGTTGATACGCAGTATTTT.

The rearrangement joins TRBV7-9 to TRBJ2-5; 8 bases fit TRBD2. The CDR3 loop spans 15 amino acids. Germline CDR1 and CDR2: SEHNR and FQNEAQ (reference sequence). The ends lost 5 bases at V and 2 bases at J; junction bases unmatched: 7. In DNA form, the CDR3 reads TGTGCCAGCAGCGAACTAGCGGCAGGACAAGAGACCCAGTACTTC. The encoded protein is CASSELAAGQETQYF.

The V gene is TRBV9, the J gene TRBJ1-5, with D perhaps matching TRBD1 (5 bases). Per the germline V gene, CDR1 is SGDLS and CDR2 is YYNGEE. Trimming pared 4 bases from V and 0 bases from J, leaving 17 bases between. This CDR3 has 17 residues. The CDR3 sequence: CASSMRDWRYSNQPQHF. The CDR3 DNA follows: TGTGCCAGCAGCATGCGGGACTGGCGATATAGCAATCAGCCCCAGCATTTT.

Note on this clonotype: Its ends do not fully match the called genes, so a read error is possible. The chain has TRBV7-2 and TRBJ1-2; tentative D call: TRBD1 (5 bases). CDR3 length: 16 amino acids. CDR1 is SGHTA, CDR2 FQGNSA, per germline. Here the CDR3 reads CASSQERGRINYGYTF. The DNA of the CDR3 is TGCGCCAGCAGCCAGGAACGGGGCAGGATTAACTATGGCTACACCTTC.

This clonotype has a single count. V is TRBV7-9 and J is TRBJ2-7, with D tentatively TRBD1 or TRBD2 (6 bases each). This CDR3 is 18 amino acids long. Germline V lookup: CDR1 SEHNR, CDR2 FQNEAQ (reference sequence). V lost 3 bases and J 0 bases, leaving 21 bases between the germline ends. The CDR3 reads CASSLGPRGDGISYEQYF. The DNA of the CDR3 is TGTGCCAGCAGCTTGGGGCCTAGGGGGGATGGAATCTCCTACGAGCAGTACTTC.

V usage is TRBV13 and J usage is TRBJ1-1, with D perhaps TRBD1 (5 bases). V lost 1 base and J 7 bases, leaving 16 bases between the germline ends. In germline, CDR1 is PRHDT, CDR2 FYEKMQ (reference sequence). The CDR3 contains 15 residues. In DNA form, the CDR3 reads TGTGCCAGCAGCTTAGAGGGGCAGTCCCTTAGTGAAGCTTTCTTT. Translated: CASSLEGQSLSEAFF.

This clonotype was observed many times. V is TRBV29-1 and J is TRBJ1-2, with D possibly being TRBD1 (5 bases). CDR3 size: 12 residues. Trimming took 6 bases from V and 3 from J, leaving 11 bases between them. The V gene's germline CDR1 is SQVTM and CDR2 ANQGSEA. CDR3 region: CSVPGQDYGYTF. DNA of the CDR3: TGCAGCGTCCCGGGGCAGGACTATGGCTACACCTTC.

The chain employs TRBV10-3 and TRBJ1-2, with unresolved D. In germline, CDR1 is ENHRY, CDR2 SYGVKD. V was shortened by 6 bases and J by 4 bases, with 18 bases between the two germline ends. The CDR3 extends over 15 amino acids. CDR3 protein: CAISSLGRPSYGYTF. The DNA for the CDR3 is TGTGCCATCAGCAGCCTTGGACGGCCTTCCTATGGCTACACCTTC.

This clonotype was seen only a few times. The chain links TRBV30 to TRBJ1-6; D is undetermined. CDR3 size: 11 residues. The ends were cut back, 1 base at V and 9 bases at J, with 4 bases in the middle. Germline CDR1 and CDR2: GTSNPN and SVGIG (reference sequence). CDR3: CAWSEASPLHF. In DNA form, the CDR3 reads TGTGCCTGGAGTGAGGCTTCACCCCTCCACTTT.

Notes on this clonotype: A junction end diverges from the germline sequence, so it may reflect a read error. This chain links TRBV5-1 with TRBJ2-7, with D perhaps matching TRBD1 (6 bases). This CDR3 has 15 amino acids. Germline V gene sequence: CDR1 SGHRS, CDR2 YFSETQ. CDR3 amino acids: CASSAKTTGFDEQCF. The CDR3 coding sequence is TGCGCCAGCAGCGCCAAAACAACAGGGTTCGACGAGCAGTGCTTC.

J is TRBJ1-1 and V is TRBV25-1, with D maybe TRBD1 (6 bases). V shed 3 bases and J shed 5 bases, with 16 bases lying between them. This CDR3 region has 15 residues. From germline, CDR1 is MGHDK and CDR2 SYGVNS. The CDR3 nucleotides are TGTGCCAGCAGTGACGGGCCGGGGGCTGGAACTGAAGCTTTCTTT. Its translation: CASSDGPGAGTEAFF.

The chain uses TRBV19 and TRBJ1-5; D gene uncertain. This CDR3 has 16 amino acids. With 3 bases removed from V and 6 bases from J, the gap between germline ends came to 18 bases. CDR1 LNHDA and CDR2 SQIVND come from the germline V gene (reference sequence). CDR3: CASSMGFGASGQPQHF. In nucleotides, the CDR3 is TGTGCCAGTAGTATGGGTTTCGGTGCTTCGGGTCAGCCCCAGCATTTT.

This clonotype occurred many times. The chain recombines TRBV29-1 with TRBJ2-7; 8 bases match TRBD1. The ends lost 3 bases at V and 5 bases at J; junction bases unmatched: 3. CDR1 and CDR2 from the germline V gene are SQVTM and ANQGSEA. The CDR3 extends over 12 amino acids. Here the CDR3 reads CSVDRQGNEQYF. CDR3 coding DNA: TGCAGCGTTGATCGACAGGGGAACGAGCAGTACTTC.

The chain employs TRBV9 and TRBJ2-7, with 7 bases fitting TRBD2. Unmatched junction bases numbered 20, after V lost 5 bases and J lost 0 bases. The V gene's germline CDR1 is SGDLS and CDR2 YYNGEE. The CDR3 is 19 amino acids. CDR3 in amino acids: CASSQWGGTAVQSSYEQYF. The CDR3 DNA is TGTGCCAGCAGTCAATGGGGAGGGACGGCGGTGCAGAGCTCCTACGAGCAGTACTTC.